The clone carrying this T cell receptor beta chain appeared a few times. Its antigen is still unknown. Together with a sample-barcoded 5' primer, a J-beta primer mix was included in a second PCR lasting about 7 to 11 cycles. Each cDNA molecule carried a tag from a template-switch adaptor that contained 12 random nucleotides. TCRdb reprocessed the 5' RACE reads via MiXCR and lists one record per CDR3 protein. The sample has 1.5 million to 2 million distinct CDR3 sequences; roughly 27% are singletons. This entry comes from a study of blood T cells in healthy people across ages. With V trimmed by 0 bases and J by 13 bases, 11 bases remained unmatched. This CDR3 is 14 amino acids long. Germline CDR1 SQVTM, CDR2 ANQGSEA. Study results and limitations: With naive T cell percentage, TCR beta diversity showed a strong correlation.

The sample was blood. The chain couples TRBV29-1 to TRBJ2-4; 8 bases fit TRBD2. The TCR comes from a woman in her thirties in good health. The DNA of the CDR3 is TGCAGCGTTGAAGATAGTTTCGCCGGGACTAGACAGTACTTC. Protein sequence: CSVEDSFAGTRQYF.